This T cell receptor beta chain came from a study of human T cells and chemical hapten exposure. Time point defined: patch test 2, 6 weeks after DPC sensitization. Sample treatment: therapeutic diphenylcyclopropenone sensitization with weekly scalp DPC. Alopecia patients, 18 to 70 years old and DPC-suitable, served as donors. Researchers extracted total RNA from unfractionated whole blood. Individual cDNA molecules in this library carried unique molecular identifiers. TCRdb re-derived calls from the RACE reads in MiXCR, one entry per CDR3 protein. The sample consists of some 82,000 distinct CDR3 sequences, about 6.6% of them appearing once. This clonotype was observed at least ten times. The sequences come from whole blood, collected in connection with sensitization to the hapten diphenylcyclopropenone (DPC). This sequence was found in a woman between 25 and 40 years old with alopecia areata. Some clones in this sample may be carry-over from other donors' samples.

The CDR3 DNA follows: TGCGCCAGCAGCCCTACCGCCGGGACAGGGGGAGCCGGGGAGCTGTTTTTT. It encodes CASSPTAGTGGAGELFF. The rearrangement links TRBV4-1 to TRBJ2-2, with 11 bases lining up with TRBD1. CDR1 is MGHRA, CDR2 YSYEKL, per germline. The CDR3 is 17 amino acids. V was pared by 4 bases and J by 6 bases, with 10 bases of the junction left unmatched.